The next 14 T cell receptor beta chains were all read from a single sample in a study of shared clonotypes between healthy human individuals. CD45RO negativity and positive selection for CCR7 defined naive CD8 cells, a population that excluded terminally differentiated effector memory CD45RA+ cells. Assay used: immunoSEQ multiplex PCR; TCRdb lists only in-frame clones, some missing. The sample carries some 2,100,000 clones, just over 90% recorded once. The material sequenced was naive CD8+ T cells from PBMCs. Receptor source: a young man in good health. Some clones in this sample may be carry-over from other donors' samples.

This rearrangement joins TRBV23-1 to TRBJ1-4; 7 bases align to TRBD1. TRBV23-1 is an ORF, and what it does is uncertain. The CDR3 loop spans 16 amino acids. Trimming at V came to 0 bases and at J to 7 bases, leaving 8 bases not matched to a gene. The CDR3 nucleotides are TGCGCCAGCAGTCAATCAGGCACAGGGGTACGTGAAAAACTGTTTTTT. Amino acids: CASSQSGTGVREKLFF.

The J gene is TRBJ2-7, the V gene TRBV14, with TRBD1 identical over 9 bases. There are 15 residues in the CDR3. Trimming took 1 base from V and 3 from J; bases not matched to a gene: 4. Germline V gene lookup returns CDR1 SGHDN and CDR2 FVKESK. CDR3 sequence: CASSQADRGFYEQYF. CDR3 coding DNA: TGTGCCAGCAGCCAAGCCGACAGGGGGTTCTACGAGCAGTACTTC.

The chain employs TRBV28 and TRBJ1-1; tentative D call: TRBD1 (5 bases). The CDR3 has 15 residues. Trimming took 3 bases from V and 4 from J, leaving 15 bases between them. Germline CDR1 MDHEN, CDR2 SYDVKM. CDR3 sequence (DNA): TGTGCCAGCAGTTTCCTTAGGGACGGGGCCACTGAAGCTTTCTTT. Its translation: CASSFLRDGATEAFF.

The V and J genes are TRBV23-1 and TRBJ1-2; no reliable D call. TRBV23-1 belongs to the ORF category, with a function that is uncertain. V gave up 8 bases and J gave up 0 bases, with 7 bases separating them. This CDR3 spans 12 amino acids. CDR3 in DNA: TGCGCCAGCGGTAAAGCTAACTATGGCTACACCTTC. Translation gives CASGKANYGYTF.

V and J are TRBV21-1 and TRBJ2-7; the D call TRBD1 from the table was never checked on the DNA. TRBV21-1 is a recognized pseudogene. This CDR3 comprises 10 residues. This CDR3 reads CAITSYEQYF. The CDR3 DNA reads as TGTGCCATCACCAGCTACGAGCAGTACTTC.

The V and J genes are TRBV28 and TRBJ1-5, with 7 bases lining up with TRBD1. Trimming at V came to 0 bases and at J to 7 bases, leaving 3 bases not matched to a gene. The CDR3 has 14 amino acids. Germline V CDR1 and CDR2: MDHEN, SYDVKM. This CDR3 reads CASSLWRGRQPQHF. CDR3 sequence (DNA): TGTGCCAGCAGTTTATGGAGGGGGCGGCAGCCCCAGCATTTT.

This clone was detected a few times. Within the sample, other DNA sequences also encode this same CDR3. The CDR3 DNA is TGTGCCAGCTCACCACCGGGACAGCCGAACACTGAAGCTTTCTTT. Its translation is CASSPPGQPNTEAFF. The rearrangement uses TRBV18 and TRBJ1-1, with 7 bases aligning to TRBD1. This CDR3 comprises 15 residues. Germline lookup yields CDR1 KGHSH and CDR2 LQKENI. V was clipped by 0 bases and J by 1 base; unmatched bases: 2.

The gene calls are TRBV7-9 and TRBJ1-2; D may be TRBD1 (5 bases). Trimming took 5 bases from V and 3 from J, leaving 22 bases between them. The CDR3 contains 17 residues. The V gene's germline CDR1 is SEHNR and CDR2 FQNEAQ (reference sequence). The CDR3 region is CASSVRTLGSNDYGYTF. CDR3 DNA: TGTGCCAGCAGCGTTCGGACACTAGGGTCGAACGACTATGGCTACACCTTC.

The chain uses TRBV11-2 and TRBJ2-1, with 7 positions matching TRBD2. Losses at the gene ends were 6 bases for V and 4 bases for J; bases not matched to a gene: 9. Germline V CDR1 and CDR2: SGHAT, FQNNGV. The CDR3 loop spans 15 amino acids. The CDR3 region has the DNA TGTGCCAGCAGACTCTCGAGCGGGAAGTACAATGAGCAGTTCTTC. Its translation is CASRLSSGKYNEQFF.

The J gene is TRBJ2-1, the V gene TRBV4-3, with TRBD1 matching over 10 bases. The CDR3 contains 16 residues. J gave up 8 bases and V 5 bases, and 12 bases lay outside the gene matches. Germline CDR1 LGHNA, CDR2 YSLEER. For the CDR3, the DNA is TGCGCCAGCAGCGAGAATTTGAAGACAGGGGGCGATGAGCAGTTCTTC. Protein sequence: CASSENLKTGGDEQFF.

As concerns this clone: The sample carries other DNA sequences with the same CDR3. The chain combines TRBV11-2 with TRBJ2-7; D is unresolved. Trimming cost V 2 bases and J 3 bases, with 5 bases left between them. This CDR3 contains 12 residues. Germline values: CDR1 SGHAT, CDR2 FQNNGV. CDR3 residues: CASSLNGYEQYF. The CDR3 DNA reads TGTGCCAGCAGCTTAAACGGCTACGAGCAGTACTTC.

Comment on this clone: Other DNA sequences in this sample translate to the same CDR3. This rearrangement joins TRBV4-2 to TRBJ2-1; no definite D call. The germline V gene has CDR1 LGHNA and CDR2 YNFKEQ. The CDR3 sequence is 12 residues long. Trimming took off 4 bases at V and 7 bases at J, with 8 bases between the two ends. In DNA form, the CDR3 reads TGTGCCAGCAGCCCCCTGGGGAATGAGCAGTTCTTC. Amino acid sequence: CASSPLGNEQFF.

The chain joins TRBV28 to TRBJ2-7, with D possibly TRBD1 on 6 matching bases. V lost 3 bases and J lost 6, with 15 bases in between. The CDR3 has 14 amino acids. Germline V gene lookup returns CDR1 MDHEN and CDR2 SYDVKM. The CDR3 spells CASSFRPRGGEQYF. The CDR3 DNA sequence: TGTGCCAGCAGTTTTCGGCCCCGAGGGGGCGAGCAGTACTTC.

The genes are TRBV9 and TRBJ1-2; possibly TRBD1 for D (6 bases). Germline V gene sequence: CDR1 SGDLS, CDR2 YYNGEE. This CDR3 has 16 amino acids. V gave up 0 bases and J gave up 0 bases, with 12 bases separating them. The CDR3 loop is CASSVEQGGPNYGYTF. CDR3 nucleotide sequence: TGTGCCAGCAGCGTAGAACAGGGCGGACCTAACTATGGCTACACCTTC.